The entry that follows covers one T cell receptor beta chain sequence. Its target antigen remains unknown. No base quality information exists; no much larger clone differs at one position. TCRbeta CDR3 regions were amplified from genomic DNA by means of the immunoSEQ Assay, a bias-controlled multiplex PCR. In the paper's pipeline: The number of nucleated cells in each sample was estimated by amplification of reference gene primers within the assay. To quantify the absolute abundance of each unique TCRbeta CDR3 rearrangement, sequence reads were collapsed and filtered. For each sample, productive Simpson clonality was calculated by taking the square root of Simpson's diversity index across productive rearrangements. TCRdb took over this immuneACCESS table, retaining in-frame rearrangements with V and J assigned. Such tables are incomplete; in checked studies, under half of the missing clones stem from an unresolved V gene, and the remainder is unexplained. The D gene and trimming were derived from the DNA, and the V and J assignments and clone size from that table. Recorded for this sample are tens of thousands of clones; 86% of them occurred a single time. Of the sample, about 17% is held by the ten largest clones.

The sample belongs to a study of blood T cell repertoires in COVID-19 (dated by TCRdb to the early 2020s). General notes on the study: The collaborator samples originated in the United States, Italy and Spain and spanned the acute and convalescent phases of COVID-19. Nearly every sample came with metadata listing a de-identified subject ID, COVID-19 status, age in years and sex. The dataset comprised deeply sampled blood TCRbeta repertoires from subjects exposed to, actively infected with, or recovered from COVID-19. The repertoires were made available in a free public database intended to serve as a resource for research on the immune response to SARS-CoV-2. Samples were obtained from the ongoing ImmuneRACE study (first 160 participants) and from over 1,000 subjects provided by 6 global collaborators. The material from the prospective study consisted of cDNA or gDNA derived from T cells, B-cell-depleted T cells, or PBMCs. Where available, HLA class I and class II types were obtained from metadata supplied by the sample provider rather than from assay-based typing. What the study reported, not specific to this receptor: The amount of clinical and demographic metadata varied by source and participant and was provided uncurated.

CDR1 LGHDT and CDR2 YNNKEL are derived from the germline V gene (reference sequence). Spanning cysteine to phenylalanine, the CDR3 consists of 15 amino acids. CDR3 DNA is the only sequence kept; it has 45 bases, read in frame from the first base. V is pruned by 8 bases and J by 4 bases, leaving 13 bases of the junction without a gene match. Whole blood was collected in K2EDTA tubes by collaborating institutions according to the institutions' own protocols. For TCRbeta analysis, collaborators shipped samples in one of three forms: frozen whole blood, isolated PBMCs, or DNA extracted from either of those sample types.

Sequencing was carried out using peripheral blood. The rearranged segments are TRBV3-1 (or the pseudogene TRBV3-2) and TRBJ2-7, and TRBD1 aligns with 8 junction nucleotides. The TCR was taken from a man between 60 and 70 years old with active or convalescent COVID-19. The CDR3 corresponds to CASSPSGGGMYEQYF. The nucleotide sequence reads as follows: TGTGCCAGCTCGCCCTCAGGGGGCGGGATGTACGAGCAGTACTTC.